A selection of T cell receptor beta chains follows, all from one sample in a study of T cell responses to AZD1222 COVID-19 vaccine. Sequenced by immunoSEQ multiplex PCR; TCRdb stores in-frame clones only, minus some. Among 140,000 to 150,000 clones listed, more than 85% were seen once. The sample here was peripheral blood, taken 28 days after the second AZD1222 dose. These receptors were taken from an adult who received the AZD1222 COVID-19 vaccine. Each CDR3 is given with its conserved first and last residue. Each record gives: D gene, clone size, J gene, V gene, CDR3 DNA, CDR3 protein. A D gene is named only where the DNA matches it firmly. Clone size is not always given. Where it is, it says once, few, many or a class for expanded clones.

TRBD1	.	TRBJ2-7	TRBV11-2	TGTGCCAGCAGCGACACCGCAGGGGGATACGAGCAGTACTTC	CASSDTAGGYEQYF
.	few	TRBJ2-2	TRBV4-3	TGCGCCAGCAGCCACTTCTCAAACACCGGGGAGCTGTTTTTT	CASSHFSNTGELFF
.	.	TRBJ1-1	TRBV4-2	TGTGCCAGCAATAGTGGGCAGGGCCAAATGAACACTGAAGCTTTCTTT	CASNSGQGQMNTEAFF
.	.	TRBJ1-5	TRBV29-1	TGCAGCGTTCAGCCTAGCAATCAGCCCCAGCATTTT	CSVQPSNQPQHF
.	.	TRBJ2-1	TRBV29-1	TGCAGCGGTGACCCCGGGGACTACAATGAGCAGTTCTTC	CSGDPGDYNEQFF
.	once	TRBJ1-2	TRBV7-8	TGTGCCAGCAGCTTGCCCGGGACTCAGGGGAGCTATGGCTACACCTTC	CASSLPGTQGSYGYTF
TRBD2	.	TRBJ2-7	TRBV4-2	TGTGCCAGCAGCCCCCGTCGTGCGGGAGCCGGCTACGAGCAGTACTTC	CASSPRRAGAGYEQYF
.	.	TRBJ1-1	TRBV7-7	TGTGCTAGCAGCTTAAGGATGGGGATGAACACTGAAGCTTTCTTT	CASSLRMGMNTEAFF
TRBD2	.	TRBJ2-1	TRBV5-1	TGCGCCAGCAGCTTGGAGGGGACTAATAACAATGAGCAGTTCTTC	CASSLEGTNNNEQFF
.	.	TRBJ1-1	TRBV7-9	TGTGCCAGCACCCCCGGGGGGGCAGCTTTCTTT	CASTPGGAAFF
.	.	TRBJ2-5	TRBV7-9	TGTGCCAGCAGCCCCCCTTATTTCCGGGCCACCGGGGAGACCCAGTACTTC	CASSPPYFRATGETQYF
.	.	TRBJ1-6	TRBV4-1	TGCGCCAGCAGCCAAGATAAGTTCGCGTTAAGTCATTCACCCCTCCACTTT	CASSQDKFALSHSPLHF
.	.	TRBJ1-5	TRBV6-1	TGTGCCAGCAGTGTTGACGGAAAAAATAGCAATCAGCCCCAGCATTTT	CASSVDGKNSNQPQHF
TRBD1	.	TRBJ1-5	TRBV13	TGTGCCAGCAGCTTAGGGACAGGGGTCATGCAGCCCCAGCATTTT	CASSLGTGVMQPQHF
.	.	TRBJ1-1	TRBV19	TGTGCCAGTAGTATTCAGAACACTGAAGCTTTCTTT	CASSIQNTEAFF
TRBD1	.	TRBJ1-5	TRBV23-1	TGCGCCAGCAGTCAATCGTCTGGGGACAGGCCTAATTGGCCCCAGCATTTT	CASSQSSGDRPNWPQHF
TRBD1	.	TRBJ1-1	TRBV6-5	TGTGCCAGCAGCTCGACAGGGAGGCGGACTGAAGCTTTCTTT	CASSSTGRRTEAFF
.	.	TRBJ1-1	TRBV9	TGTGCCAGCAGCGGAGGACAAACAGAAGCTTTCTTT	CASSGGQTEAFF
TRBD2	.	TRBJ2-7	TRBV29-1	TGCAGCGTTGAGATGGCGGGAGGCCAAACCTACGAGCAGTACTTC	CSVEMAGGQTYEQYF
.	.	TRBJ2-1	TRBV4-2	TGTGCCAGCAGCCATCCGCTAGCCCAAAACAATGAGCAGTTCTTC	CASSHPLAQNNEQFF
TRBD2	.	TRBJ2-1	TRBV4-1	TGCGCCAGCAGCCAAGGCGGGGGCAATGAGCAGTTCTTC	CASSQGGGNEQFF
TRBD1	.	TRBJ1-5	TRBV19	TGTGCCAGTAGTATAAACAGGGGGTCTAGCAATCAGCCCCAGCATTTT	CASSINRGSSNQPQHF
.	.	TRBJ2-5	TRBV7-9	TGTGCCAGCACCCAAGCGCAGGGGCTCGAAGAGACCCAGTACTTC	CASTQAQGLEETQYF
.	.	TRBJ1-1	TRBV27	TGTGCCAGCAGTTCTCCCGAGGGGTCGGGGAACACTGAAGCTTTCTTT	CASSSPEGSGNTEAFF
.	.	TRBJ2-1	TRBV10-3	TGTGCCATCAGTGAGGCGGACATCTATAGCGGAAACAATGAGCAGTTCTTC	CAISEADIYSGNNEQFF
.	.	TRBJ2-1	TRBV7-3	TGTGCCAGCAGCTTACGGGGCGGGACCGGTAACAATGAGCAGTTCTTC	CASSLRGGTGNNEQFF
.	.	TRBJ1-3	TRBV7-9	TGTGCCAGCAGTCTCGCAGCGGACCTTGGAAACACCATATATTTT	CASSLAADLGNTIYF
.	few	TRBJ2-7	TRBV4-1	TGCGCCAGCAGCCAAGAAGGACTACCTTCCTACGAGCAGTACTTC	CASSQEGLPSYEQYF
.	.	TRBJ2-1	TRBV19	TGTGCCACCCAAGGGGGGCCAGCGGCTCACTACAATGAGCAGTTCTTC	CATQGGPAAHYNEQFF
TRBD2	.	TRBJ2-3	TRBV5-1	TGCGCCAGCAGCTTGGTATTACGGGAGGGCCAAGTAGATACGCAGTATTTT	CASSLVLREGQVDTQYF
TRBD1	once	TRBJ2-7	TRBV13	TGTGCCAGCAGCTTGACAGGGCCATCCTACGAGCAGTACTTC	CASSLTGPSYEQYF
.	once	TRBJ1-4	TRBV28	TGTGCCAGCAGTTTGGGAACAGATAATGAAAAACTGTTTTTT	CASSLGTDNEKLFF
.	.	TRBJ1-6	TRBV11-2	TGTGCCAGCAGCTTAGTAGGGACATCGTATTCACCCCTCCACTTT	CASSLVGTSYSPLHF
.	.	TRBJ2-5	TRBV29-1	TGCAGCGTCGCCCGATACCAAGAGACCCAGTACTTC	CSVARYQETQYF
TRBD1	.	TRBJ1-1	TRBV27	TGTGCCAGCAGTCTCAGACGACAGGGAGGCACTGAAGCTTTCTTT	CASSLRRQGGTEAFF
.	.	TRBJ2-2	TRBV14	TGTGCCAGCAGCCAAGAGGCTAGGCTTACCGGGGAGCTGTTTTTT	CASSQEARLTGELFF
.	.	TRBJ2-3	TRBV7-6	TGTGCCAGCAGCTTTCGGCAGGGGACCCTGGGGGACCGCACAGATACGCAGTATTTT	CASSFRQGTLGDRTDTQYF
.	.	TRBJ2-4	TRBV28	TGTGCCAGCAGTTCAACAGGGGGGGCTTCACTAGGCAAAAACATTCAGTACTTC	CASSSTGGASLGKNIQYF
.	.	TRBJ1-1	TRBV11-2	TGTGCCAGCAGCTTAGGGGGAAACACTGAAGCTTTCTTT	CASSLGGNTEAFF
TRBD1	.	TRBJ2-7	TRBV28	TGTGCCAGCAGAAAACGACAGGGATACTACTCCTACGAGCAGTACTTC	CASRKRQGYYSYEQYF
.	.	TRBJ1-1	TRBV12-3/TRBV12-4	TGTGCCAGCAGTTTAAGAGGGAACACTGAAGCTTTCTTT	CASSLRGNTEAFF
TRBD1	.	TRBJ1-4	TRBV25-1	TGTGCCAGCAGTGATAGAACAGGGGGCGGGTCAACTAATGAAAAACTGTTTTTT	CASSDRTGGGSTNEKLFF
.	.	TRBJ1-1	TRBV5-1	TGCGCCAGCAGCCCCGGACAGATGAACACTGAAGCTTTCTTT	CASSPGQMNTEAFF
.	.	TRBJ2-3	TRBV4-1	TGCGCCAGCAGCCAAGATGGGCGGTATAGCACAGATACGCAGTATTTT	CASSQDGRYSTDTQYF
TRBD1	once	TRBJ1-4	TRBV2	TGTGCCAGCAGACAGGGGGCGAGTAGAGAAAAACTGTTTTTT	CASRQGASREKLFF
.	once	TRBJ2-6	TRBV9	TGTGCCAGCAGCGTAGATTGGGCTTCTGGGGCCAACGTCCTGACTTTC	CASSVDWASGANVLTF
.	.	TRBJ1-2	TRBV4-2	TGTGCCAGCAGCCAAGGATATTGGCGGGGCCGGTATGGCTACACCTTC	CASSQGYWRGRYGYTF
TRBD1	.	TRBJ1-4	TRBV2	TGTGCCAGCAGAGAGAAAGGGGGCGTTCGTGAAAAACTGTTTTTT	CASREKGGVREKLFF
TRBD2	.	TRBJ2-5	TRBV5-4	TGTGCCAGCAAACCTAGCGGGGGGTGGGAGACCCAGTACTTC	CASKPSGGWETQYF
.	.	TRBJ1-4	TRBV30	TGTGCCTGGAGCGCTTGGGAAAACGCAACTAATGAAAAACTGTTTTTT	CAWSAWENATNEKLFF
.	.	TRBJ1-2	TRBV4-2	TGTGCCAGCAGCCAAGAGGGGGGTTCCAATGGCTACACCTTC	CASSQEGGSNGYTF
.	once	TRBJ1-2	TRBV28	TGTGCCAGCAACGAGCTAGCGGGTGGCTACACCTTC	CASNELAGGYTF
.	.	TRBJ2-3	TRBV9	TGTGCCAGCAGCTCACGTACGGGGTATATGGATACGCAGTATTTT	CASSSRTGYMDTQYF
.	.	TRBJ2-3	TRBV5-1	TGCGCCAGTAAGTCGGACTATACGCAGTATTTT	CASKSDYTQYF
.	.	TRBJ1-5	TRBV28	TGTGCCAGCAGACCCATTTATAGCAATCAGCCCCAGCATTTT	CASRPIYSNQPQHF
.	.	TRBJ1-1	TRBV25-1	TGTGCCAGCAGTGAATCCGGGAGGCGCCCGGGAGCTTTCTTT	CASSESGRRPGAFF